Below, 24 T cell receptor beta chains from the same sample are listed, as sequenced in a study of shared clonotypes between healthy human individuals. Sequenced by immunoSEQ multiplex PCR; TCRdb stores in-frame clones only, minus some. Altogether a few hundred thousand clones are present, more than 60% being singletons, with the ten largest covering more than 9%. Sequenced input: memory CD4+ T cells sorted from blood. Subset here: CD45RA-negative fraction. The receptors were gathered from a man aged 25-45 years in good health.

The chain's CDR3 is CASGRTGTSYEQYF. In DNA, the CDR3 is TGTGCCAGTGGCAGAACTGGGACATCCTACGAGCAGTACTTC. The J gene is TRBJ2-7, the V gene TRBV19, with D maybe TRBD1 (6 bases). The CDR3 covers 14 residues. CDR1 is LNHDA, CDR2 SQIVND, per germline (reference sequence). V was shortened by 8 bases and J by 1 base, with 15 bases between the two germline ends. The full variable domain, completed using reference TRBV19 and TRBJ2-7, is DGGITQSPKYLFRKEGQNVTLSCEQNLNHDAMYWYRQDPGQGLRLIYYSQIVNDFQKGDIAEGYSVSREKKESFPLTVTSAQKNPTAFYLCASGRTGTSYEQYFGPGTRLTVT.

The chain carries TRBV7-3 and TRBJ1-1; D remains unclear. CDR1 and CDR2 from the germline V gene are SGHTA and FQGTGA. V was clipped by 4 bases and J by 7 bases, with 13 bases between them. This CDR3 region has 13 residues. The CDR3 loop reads CASSSGIEGEAFF. The CDR3 DNA is TGTGCCAGCAGCTCGGGAATAGAAGGTGAAGCTTTCTTT.

This clone was seen only once. The chain is built from TRBV5-4 and TRBJ2-1, with TRBD2 identical over 10 bases. Unmatched junction bases numbered 7, after V lost 3 bases and J lost 1 base. Germline values: CDR1 SGHNT, CDR2 YYREEE (reference sequence). This CDR3 contains 17 residues. CDR3 nucleotide sequence: TGTGCCAGCAGCTACGCTAGGACTAGCGGTTCCTACAATGAGCAGTTCTTC. It translates to CASSYARTSGSYNEQFF. The variable domain in full, with the rest retrieved from reference TRBV5-4 and TRBJ2-1, is ETGVTQSPTHLIKTRGQQVTLRCSSQSGHNTVSWYQQALGQGPQFIFQYYREEENGRGNFPPRFSGLQFPNYSSELNVNALELDDSALYLCASSYARTSGSYNEQFFGPGTRLTVL.

The rearrangement uses TRBV7-9 and TRBJ2-3; 9 nucleotides agree with TRBD2. This CDR3 has 15 residues. Germline assignment: CDR1 SEHNR and CDR2 FQNEAQ (reference sequence). V was clipped by 5 bases and J by 5 bases; unmatched bases: 8. CDR3 residues: CASSPTSGGLDTQYF. As DNA, the CDR3 is TGTGCCAGCAGCCCGACTAGCGGTGGATTAGATACGCAGTATTTT.

With regard to this clone: The sample has other DNA sequences that encode this CDR3 too. J is TRBJ2-1 and V is TRBV7-2, with a tentative D call TRBD2 (6 bases). Trimming left V 1 base short and J 0 bases short, with 7 bases between. The CDR3 is 15 residues long. Germline V gene sequence: CDR1 SGHTA, CDR2 FQGNSA. The CDR3 DNA reads TGTGCCAGCAGCTTAGATAGCGGCTCCTACAATGAGCAGTTCTTC. Its translation: CASSLDSGSYNEQFF. Full variable domain (rest looked up from reference TRBV7-2 and TRBJ2-1): GAGVSQSPSNKVTEKGKDVELRCDPISGHTALYWYRQSLGQGLEFLIYFQGNSAPDKSGLPSDRFSAERTGGSVSTLTIQRTQQEDSAVYLCASSLDSGSYNEQFFGPGTRLTVL.

This sequence joins TRBV5-8 and TRBJ2-7, with TRBD2 identical over 7 bases. J lost 1 base, V lost 9 bases, and 7 bases had no gene match. The CDR3 sequence is 13 residues long. Germline values: CDR1 SGHTS, CDR2 YDEGEE. CDR3 sequence reads: CATRSGGSYEQYF. DNA for the CDR3: TGTGCCACCCGATCCGGGGGGTCCTACGAGCAGTACTTC.

The V gene is TRBV19, the J gene TRBJ1-1; TRBD1 matches at 7 bases. CDR3 length equals 16 residues. Germline trimming cut 6 bases from V and 0 bases from J; bases unmatched to any gene: 10. Germline CDR1 LNHDA, CDR2 SQIVND (reference sequence). The CDR3 region has the DNA TGTGCCAGTAGCCCCGAGGGACAGTACATGAACACTGAAGCTTTCTTT. Protein: CASSPEGQYMNTEAFF.

This rearrangement joins TRBV7-9 to TRBJ1-2; D gene unclear. V lost 3 bases to trimming and J lost 6 bases, with 11 bases between them. The germline gives CDR1 SEHNR, CDR2 FQNEAQ (reference sequence). CDR3 length equals 13 residues. CDR3 sequence (DNA): TGTGCCAGCAGCTTTAGGTCGGAGGATGGCTACACCTTC. Its translation: CASSFRSEDGYTF.

The rearrangement uses TRBV5-1 and TRBJ2-5, with 11 bases matching TRBD2. CDR3 length: 17 amino acids. Losses at the gene ends were 0 bases for V and 1 base for J; bases not matched to a gene: 5. The germline V gene has CDR1 SGHRS and CDR2 YFSETQ. The CDR3 is CASSLGSGGGSQETQYF. Here the CDR3 DNA reads TGCGCCAGCAGCTTGGGTAGCGGGGGGGGTTCCCAAGAGACCCAGTACTTC. The full variable domain, completed using reference TRBV5-1 and TRBJ2-5, is KAGVTQTPRYLIKTRGQQVTLSCSPISGHRSVSWYQQTPGQGLQFLFEYFSETQRNKGNFPGRFSGRQFSNSRSEMNVSTLELGDSALYLCASSLGSGGGSQETQYFGPGTRLLVL.

The V call is TRBV15, the J call TRBJ2-1, with TRBD2 identical over 10 bases. Germline V CDR1 and CDR2: LNHNV, YYDKDF (reference sequence). V lost 0 bases and J lost 5; bases outside the gene matches: 7. CDR3 length: 17 amino acids. In DNA, the CDR3 is TGTGCCACCAGCAGAGATCTGCGGCTAGCGGGAGACAATGAGCAGTTCTTC. Translating it yields CATSRDLRLAGDNEQFF.

This chain connects TRBV19 to TRBJ1-5; TRBD1 matches at 8 bases. CDR1 and CDR2 (germline): LNHDA, SQIVND (reference sequence). This CDR3 spans 15 amino acids. V lost 6 bases, J lost 4 bases, and 8 bases stayed unmatched. The CDR3 reads CASRTTGAPNQPQHF. DNA of the CDR3: TGTGCCAGTAGGACGACAGGGGCCCCAAATCAGCCCCAGCATTTT.

The gene calls are TRBV18 and TRBJ2-5; 13 bases map to TRBD2. CDR1 is KGHSH and CDR2 is LQKENI in the germline V gene. The V segment lost 3 bases and the J segment 2 bases; nucleotides outside the gene matches: 3. The CDR3 contains 16 residues. The CDR3 DNA sequence: TGTGCCAGCTCACCTTCACTAGCGGGAGGGCAAGAGACCCAGTACTTC. Translation gives CASSPSLAGGQETQYF.

Comment on this clone: Distinct nucleotide sequences in the sample also encode this CDR3. The CDR3 bases are TGTGCCAGCAGCTTAGTAGCGGGGGCCTACGAGCAGTACTTC. Translation: CASSLVAGAYEQYF. The chain employs TRBV7-8 and TRBJ2-7, with 9 bases lining up with TRBD2. Germline V lookup: CDR1 SGHVS, CDR2 FQNEAQ. This CDR3 comprises 14 residues. The J segment lost 2 bases and the V segment lost 1 base, leaving 0 bases of the junction unmatched.

The gene calls are TRBV10-2 and TRBJ1-1; no firm D call. The CDR3 covers 13 residues. V was trimmed by 7 bases and J by 1 base, leaving 10 bases between them. Germline V gene sequence: CDR1 WSHSY, CDR2 SAAADI. This chain's CDR3 is CASIDFGNTEAFF. The CDR3 DNA follows: TGCGCCAGCATCGATTTCGGGAACACTGAAGCTTTCTTT.

This clone was seen a handful of times. The chain carries TRBV19 and TRBJ2-2; 8 nucleotides align to TRBD1. Trimming at V came to 6 bases and at J to 4 bases, leaving 13 bases not matched to a gene. This CDR3 region has 17 residues. CDR1 is LNHDA, CDR2 SQIVND, per germline (reference sequence). CDR3 sequence: CASRGIRGRVSTGELFF. CDR3 bases: TGTGCCAGTAGAGGGATCAGGGGGCGCGTCAGCACCGGGGAGCTGTTTTTT.

This clone was seen a few times. V usage is TRBV29-1 and J usage is TRBJ2-5; 10 bases line up with TRBD1. The CDR3 contains 15 residues. Germline V CDR1 and CDR2: SQVTM, ANQGSEA. With V trimmed by 1 base and J by 4 bases, 6 bases remained unmatched. The CDR3: CSVEGGTGEAETQYF. In DNA form, the CDR3 reads TGCAGCGTTGAAGGTGGGACAGGGGAAGCAGAGACCCAGTACTTC.

V usage is TRBV6-6 and J usage is TRBJ1-5, with D uncertain. Per the germline V gene, CDR1 is MNHNY and CDR2 is SVGAGI (reference sequence). Between the trimmed V and J ends, which lost 7 bases and 1 base, there was a span of 8 bases. CDR3 length equals 13 residues. The CDR3 coding sequence is TGTGCCAGCAAAGGACCGAGCAATCAGCCCCAGCATTTT. Residues: CASKGPSNQPQHF.

The chain carries TRBV18 and TRBJ2-5; TRBD2 is a possible D gene (5 bases). The germline V gene has CDR1 KGHSH and CDR2 LQKENI. The CDR3 sequence is 14 residues long. The ends were cut back, 3 bases at V and 4 bases at J, with 12 bases in the middle. The CDR3 DNA sequence: TGTGCCAGCTCACCTGAGGGTTCCGGAGAGACCCAGTACTTC. Protein sequence: CASSPEGSGETQYF.

The CDR3: CASSPPDRSGGYTF. In DNA, the CDR3 is TGTGCCAGCTCACCACCGGACAGATCGGGAGGCTACACCTTC. The V and J genes are TRBV18 and TRBJ1-2, with a weak D call TRBD1 (6 bases). CDR1 and CDR2 from the germline V gene are KGHSH and LQKENI. V lost 0 bases and J lost 8, with 13 bases in between. The CDR3 is made up of 14 amino acids.

This chain uses TRBV4-3 with TRBJ2-1; D is unclear. Germline CDR1 is LGHNA and CDR2 is YSLEER. V lost 0 bases and J 2 bases, leaving 11 bases between the germline ends. There are 16 residues in the CDR3. CDR3 nucleotides: TGCGCCAGCAGCCAAGATTTTGCTCAAGCCTACAATGAGCAGTTCTTC. Translating it yields CASSQDFAQAYNEQFF.

The V call is TRBV9, the J call TRBJ2-2, with 8 bases aligning to TRBD2. Per germline, CDR1 SGDLS and CDR2 YYNGEE. The CDR3 spans 15 residues. Germline trimming cut 2 bases from V and 2 bases from J; bases unmatched to any gene: 2. CDR3 amino acids: CASSVGLDNTGELFF. The CDR3 coding sequence is TGTGCCAGCAGCGTGGGACTAGATAACACCGGGGAGCTGTTTTTT.

A few counts support this clone. The V call is TRBV7-6, the J call TRBJ1-3; maybe TRBD1 (6 bases). Trimming stripped 1 base from V and 4 bases from J, with 11 bases between. This CDR3 region has 15 residues. The germline CDR1 and CDR2 sequences are SGHVS and FNYEAQ. CDR3 bases: TGTGCCAGCAGCTTAGAAACAGGGTTCGGAAACACCATATATTTT. Protein product: CASSLETGFGNTIYF.

The chain employs TRBV6-5 and TRBJ1-6, with TRBD1 as a possible D gene (5 bases). Germline CDR1 MNHEY, CDR2 SVGAGI. V was trimmed by 6 bases and J by 13 bases, leaving 10 bases between them. The CDR3 consists of 11 residues. CDR3 protein: CASSHGGPLHF. The CDR3 DNA sequence: TGTGCCAGCAGCCACGGGGGGCCCCTCCACTTT.

The chain recombines TRBV25-1 with TRBJ1-5, with unresolved D. V lost 7 bases and J 2 bases, leaving 9 bases between the germline ends. Germline lookup yields CDR1 MGHDK and CDR2 SYGVNS. The CDR3 has 13 residues. CDR3 nucleotide sequence: TGTGCCAGCACCGGTTGGGGCAATCAGCCCCAGCATTTT. It encodes CASTGWGNQPQHF.